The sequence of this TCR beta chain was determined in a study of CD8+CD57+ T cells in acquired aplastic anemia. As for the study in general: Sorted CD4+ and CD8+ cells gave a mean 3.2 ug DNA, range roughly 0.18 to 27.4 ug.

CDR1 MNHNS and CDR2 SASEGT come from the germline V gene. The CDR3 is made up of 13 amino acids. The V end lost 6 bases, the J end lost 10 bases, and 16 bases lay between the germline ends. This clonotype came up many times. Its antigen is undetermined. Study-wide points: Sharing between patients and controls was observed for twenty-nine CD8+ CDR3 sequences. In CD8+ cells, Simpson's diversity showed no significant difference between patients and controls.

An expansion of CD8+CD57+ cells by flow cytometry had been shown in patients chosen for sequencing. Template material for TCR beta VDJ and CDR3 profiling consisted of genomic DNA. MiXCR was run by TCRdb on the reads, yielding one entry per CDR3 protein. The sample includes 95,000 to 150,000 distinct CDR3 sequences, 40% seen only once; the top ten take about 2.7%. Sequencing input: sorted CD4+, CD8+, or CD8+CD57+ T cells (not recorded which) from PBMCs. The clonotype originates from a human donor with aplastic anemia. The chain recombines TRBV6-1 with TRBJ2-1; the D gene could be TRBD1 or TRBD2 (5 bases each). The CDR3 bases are TGTGCCAGCAGCGACACAAACTGGGGGGAGCAGTTCTTC. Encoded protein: CASSDTNWGEQFF.